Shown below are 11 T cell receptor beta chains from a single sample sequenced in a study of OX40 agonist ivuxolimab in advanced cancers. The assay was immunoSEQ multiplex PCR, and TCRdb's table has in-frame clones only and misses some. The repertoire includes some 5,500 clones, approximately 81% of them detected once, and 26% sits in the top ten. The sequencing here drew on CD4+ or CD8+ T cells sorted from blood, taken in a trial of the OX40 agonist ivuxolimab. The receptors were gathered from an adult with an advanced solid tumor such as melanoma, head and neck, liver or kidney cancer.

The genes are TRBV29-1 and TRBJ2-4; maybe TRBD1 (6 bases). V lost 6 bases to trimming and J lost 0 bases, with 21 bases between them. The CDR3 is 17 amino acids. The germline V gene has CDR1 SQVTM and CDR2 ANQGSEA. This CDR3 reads CSVVQGRGGLAKNIQYF. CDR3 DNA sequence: TGCAGCGTGGTACAGGGTAGAGGCGGACTAGCCAAAAACATTCAGTACTTC.

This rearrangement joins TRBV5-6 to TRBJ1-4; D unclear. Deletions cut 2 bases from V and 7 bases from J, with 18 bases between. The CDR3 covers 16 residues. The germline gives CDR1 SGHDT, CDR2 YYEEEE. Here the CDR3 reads CASSFSPESSGEKLFF. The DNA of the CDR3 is TGTGCCAGCAGCTTCAGTCCCGAGTCGTCGGGTGAAAAACTGTTTTTT.

The CDR3 loop reads CASTEGRGAGETQYF. The CDR3 coding sequence is TGTGCCAGCACGGAGGGTAGGGGGGCCGGGGAGACCCAGTACTTC. The chain combines TRBV2 with TRBJ2-5, with D perhaps assigned TRBD1 or TRBD2 (6 bases each). The CDR3 loop spans 15 amino acids. Germline V gene lookup returns CDR1 SNHLY and CDR2 FYNNEI. With 7 bases removed from V and 5 bases from J, the gap between germline ends came to 20 bases.

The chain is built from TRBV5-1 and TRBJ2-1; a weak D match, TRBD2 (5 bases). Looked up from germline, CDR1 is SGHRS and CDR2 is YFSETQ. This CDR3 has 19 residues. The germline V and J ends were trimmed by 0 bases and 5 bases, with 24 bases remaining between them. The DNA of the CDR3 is TGCGCCAGCAGCTTGGCCGCGGTAGCGACCGATCGAGGAGACAATGAGCAGTTCTTC. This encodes CASSLAAVATDRGDNEQFF. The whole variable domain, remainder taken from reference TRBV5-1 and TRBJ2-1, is KAGVTQTPRYLIKTRGQQVTLSCSPISGHRSVSWYQQTPGQGLQFLFEYFSETQRNKGNFPGRFSGRQFSNSRSEMNVSTLELGDSALYLCASSLAAVATDRGDNEQFFGPGTRLTVL.

The DNA of the CDR3 is TGTGCCAGCAGAAACCAGGGTTCTGGAAACACCATATATTTT. Protein: CASRNQGSGNTIYF. The chain employs TRBV28 and TRBJ1-3, with D perhaps TRBD1 (5 bases). The germline V and J ends were trimmed by 6 bases and 1 base, with 10 bases remaining between them. The length of the CDR3 is 14 residues. Germline V gene data show CDR1 as MDHEN and CDR2 as SYDVKM.

The CDR3 coding sequence is TGTGCCAGCTCCGGGGGACAGGGCTCCTACAATGAGCAGTTCTTC. Encoded protein: CASSGGQGSYNEQFF. The rearrangement uses TRBV2 and TRBJ2-1; TRBD1 agrees at 9 bases. CDR3 length: 15 residues. Germline V lookup: CDR1 SNHLY, CDR2 FYNNEI. Trimming removed 8 bases from V and 0 bases from J; junction bases left unmatched: 5.

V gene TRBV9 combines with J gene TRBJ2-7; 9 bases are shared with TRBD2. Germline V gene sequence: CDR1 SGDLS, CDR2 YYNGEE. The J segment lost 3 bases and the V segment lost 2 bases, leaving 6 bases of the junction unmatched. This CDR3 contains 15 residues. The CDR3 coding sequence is TGTGCCAGCAGCGTCGGGACTAGCCAAAGCTACGAGCAGTACTTC. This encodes CASSVGTSQSYEQYF.

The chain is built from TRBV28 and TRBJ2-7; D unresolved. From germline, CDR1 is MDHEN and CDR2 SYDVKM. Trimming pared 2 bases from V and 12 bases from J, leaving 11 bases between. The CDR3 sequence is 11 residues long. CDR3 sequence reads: CASSLGLYWYF. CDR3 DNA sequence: TGTGCCAGCAGTTTAGGCCTTTACTGGTACTTC.

CDR3 coding DNA: TGCAGCTGGGCGGAGGCCATTAACACTGAAGCTTTCTTT. This encodes CSWAEAINTEAFF. The genes are TRBV29-1 and TRBJ1-1; D remains unclear. Between the trimmed V and J ends, which lost 8 bases and 2 bases, there was a span of 15 bases. The CDR3 is made up of 13 amino acids. Germline CDR1 SQVTM, CDR2 ANQGSEA.

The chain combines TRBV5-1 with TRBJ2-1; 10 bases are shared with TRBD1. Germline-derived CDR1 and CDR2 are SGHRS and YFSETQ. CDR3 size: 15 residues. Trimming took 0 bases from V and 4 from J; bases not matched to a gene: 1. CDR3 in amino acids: CASSLAGQGYNEQFF. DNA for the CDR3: TGCGCCAGCAGCTTGGCGGGACAGGGGTACAATGAGCAGTTCTTC.

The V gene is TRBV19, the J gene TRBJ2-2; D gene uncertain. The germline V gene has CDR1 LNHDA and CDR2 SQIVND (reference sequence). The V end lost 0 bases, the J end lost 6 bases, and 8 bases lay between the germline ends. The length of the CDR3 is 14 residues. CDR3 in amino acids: CASSIESRSGELFF. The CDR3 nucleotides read TGTGCCAGTAGTATAGAATCTAGATCCGGGGAGCTGTTTTTT. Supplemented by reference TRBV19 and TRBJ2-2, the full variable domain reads DGGITQSPKYLFRKEGQNVTLSCEQNLNHDAMYWYRQDPGQGLRLIYYSQIVNDFQKGDIAEGYSVSREKKESFPLTVTSAQKNPTAFYLCASSIESRSGELFFGEGSRLTVL.